A single T cell receptor (beta chain) is shown here with its context. Its antigen is not identified. Profiled with immunoSEQ multiplex PCR; TCRdb holds only in-frame clones, not every one. The profile covers 130,000 to 150,000 clones, with 85% to 95% appearing a single time and approximately 3% taken by the ten largest. There are 16 residues in the CDR3. The junction had 7 bases not matched to a gene; V was cut back by 3 bases and J by 4 bases. CDR1 and CDR2 from the germline V gene are SGHRS and YFSETQ. This sample was included in a study of T cell responses to AZD1222 COVID-19 vaccine. General study points: Unmutated variant regions reportedly attract nearly half of all spike-specific TCRs. It was only a handful of AZD1222 recipients who were seropositive at baseline. Sampled repertoires all dated from after the peak T cell response. Clonal diversity was possibly underestimated, and the donors were mostly white British, with more females.

The chain uses TRBV5-1 and TRBJ1-6, with 7 bases lining up with TRBD1. The source was peripheral blood, collected on day 0 of MenACWY control vaccination. The clonotype was recovered from an adult in good health. The DNA for the CDR3 is TGCGCCAGCAGCTCGACAGGGCGTGCATATAATTCACCCCTCCACTTT. Its translation: CASSSTGRAYNSPLHF.